The 23 T cell receptor beta chains in this list originate from one sample, sequenced in a study of human T cells and chemical hapten exposure (dated by TCRdb to about 2021). In the paper's terms, the time point label means: healthy volunteer bleed at 2 weeks. Total RNA was isolated from unfractionated whole blood collected in Tempus Blood RNA tubes. The library was built by means of RACE. TCRdb records NextSeq 500 as the sequencer. TCRdb trimmed public reads at Q25 via fastp, called clones via MiXCR and kept in-frame beta chains. Every entry covers one CDR3 protein and lists the most common genes and DNA from its rows. For this sample the table gives approximately 97,000 distinct CDR3 sequences, of which about 10% were detected only once. The ten most abundant clones make up approximately 2.8% of the sample. The sequencing input was whole blood. These receptors all come from a female donor in good health. Some clones in this sample may be carry-over from other donors' samples.

Written as DNA, the CDR3 is TGTGCCAGCAGTGACACACCCACCTATCGGACTAGCGGGTTTTACAATGAGCAGTTCTTC. It yields the protein CASSDTPTYRTSGFYNEQFF. V usage is TRBV6-2 or TRBV6-3 and J usage is TRBJ2-1; 11 positions match TRBD2. Germline CDR1 reads MNHEY; CDR2 reads SVGEGT. CDR3 length: 20 residues. Losses at the gene ends were 5 bases for V and 4 bases for J; bases not matched to a gene: 19.

The table lists this clonotype with many counts. The chain couples TRBV7-9 to TRBJ2-3; 11 bases agree with TRBD2. Germline loops: CDR1 SEHNR, CDR2 FQNEAQ (reference sequence). V lost 4 bases to trimming and J lost 2 bases; unmatched junction nucleotides: 8. The CDR3 covers 17 residues. This CDR3 reads CASSSRLAGFLTDTQYF. Written as DNA, the CDR3 is TGTGCCAGCAGCTCTAGACTAGCGGGATTCCTCACAGATACGCAGTATTTT.

This clonotype has a count of ten or more. The rearrangement links TRBV4-3 to TRBJ2-5, with unresolved D. The CDR3 runs 14 residues. Germline V gene sequence: CDR1 LGHNA, CDR2 YSLEER. Trimming removed 4 bases at V and 3 bases at J, with 12 bases between. The CDR3 here is CASSRLLREETQYF. CDR3 sequence (DNA): TGCGCCAGCAGCCGCTTACTACGGGAAGAGACCCAGTACTTC.

The sample holds many counts of this clonotype. J is TRBJ2-7 and V is TRBV28, with 13 bases lining up with TRBD2. V shed 7 bases, J shed 5 bases, and the junction held 5 bases outside the gene matches. Germline V lookup: CDR1 MDHEN, CDR2 SYDVKM. The CDR3 loop spans 14 amino acids. For the CDR3, the DNA is TGTGCCAGCATCCCCGGGACTAGCGGGAACGAGCAGTACTTC. This gives the protein CASIPGTSGNEQYF.

This clonotype occurred many times. The chain employs TRBV29-1 and TRBJ1-1; 8 bases fit TRBD1. CDR3 length: 14 residues. The V gene's germline CDR1 is SQVTM and CDR2 ANQGSEA. V was pared by 7 bases and J by 0 bases, with 7 bases of the junction left unmatched. CDR3 sequence reads: CSGGQGVLNTEAFF. The CDR3 DNA sequence: TGCAGCGGAGGACAGGGCGTTTTGAACACTGAAGCTTTCTTT. Looking up the rest from reference TRBV29-1 and TRBJ1-1 gives the full variable domain: SAVISQKPSRDICQRGTSLTIQCQVDSQVTMMFWYRQQPGQSLTLIATANQGSEATYESGFVIDKFPISRPNLTFSTLTVSNMSPEDSSIYLCSGGQGVLNTEAFFGQGTRLTVV.

This clonotype was observed a few times. The chain recombines TRBV19 with TRBJ1-5; TRBD1 is a possible D gene (5 bases). V gave up 3 bases and J gave up 6 bases, with 9 bases separating them. The CDR3 is 13 residues long. Germline CDR1 LNHDA, CDR2 SQIVND (reference sequence). The CDR3 sequence is CASSMGVSQPQHF. CDR3 DNA: TGTGCCAGTAGTATGGGGGTTAGTCAGCCCCAGCATTTT.

This clonotype was counted between two and nine times. The rearrangement joins TRBV12-5 to TRBJ2-7; perhaps TRBD1 as D (5 bases). V was trimmed by 8 bases and J by 4 bases, leaving 12 bases between them. Germline CDR1 and CDR2: LGHNT and FRNRAP. This CDR3 comprises 12 residues. The CDR3 region is CASNPPGYEQYF. The CDR3 DNA reads TGTGCTAGTAATCCCCCAGGGTACGAGCAGTACTTC. The entire variable domain, with the rest obtained from reference TRBV12-5 and TRBJ2-7, is as follows: DARVTQTPRHKVTEMGQEVTMRCQPILGHNTVFWYRQTMMQGLELLAYFRNRAPLDDSGMPKDRFSAEMPDATLATLKIQPSEPRDSAVYFCASNPPGYEQYFGPGTRLTVT.

This clonotype was counted a few times. V usage is TRBV5-1 and J usage is TRBJ2-1, with D perhaps given as TRBD1 or TRBD2 (6 bases each). The CDR3 contains 20 residues. V shed 0 bases and J shed 2 bases, with 24 bases lying between them. The germline V gene encodes CDR1 SGHRS and CDR2 YFSETQ. The CDR3: CASSLAGTSGPSNPYNEQFF. The CDR3 DNA reads as TGCGCCAGCAGCTTGGCCGGGACAAGCGGGCCGTCGAATCCCTACAATGAGCAGTTCTTC.

The V gene is TRBV7-2, the J gene TRBJ2-3; D is unresolved. This CDR3 is built from 13 residues. Germline V gene sequence: CDR1 SGHTA, CDR2 FQGNSA. Trimming took 2 bases from V and 2 from J, leaving 5 bases between them. In DNA, the CDR3 is TGTGCCAGCAGCTTACTATTCACAGATACGCAGTATTTT. Protein: CASSLLFTDTQYF.

About this clonotype itself: Possible read error: a much larger clone is one base away. The chain has TRBV7-9 and TRBJ1-1; D unclear. With 1 base removed from V and 1 base from J, the gap between germline ends came to 4 bases. Germline lookup yields CDR1 SEHNR and CDR2 FQNEAQ (reference sequence). CDR3 length: 13 amino acids. In DNA, the CDR3 is TGTGCCAGCAGCTTAGAGACGAACACTGAAGCTTTCTTT. It encodes CASSLETNTEAFF.

The chain recombines TRBV20-1 with TRBJ2-1, with D hard to call. The CDR3 totals 14 residues. CDR1 and CDR2 from the germline V gene are DFQATT and SNEGSKA (reference sequence). The ends were cut back, 6 bases at V and 5 bases at J, with 17 bases in the middle. Here the CDR3 DNA reads TGCAGTGCCCCCATGGGATTGATTGACAATGAGCAGTTCTTC. It codes for CSAPMGLIDNEQFF.

There are a few counts of this clonotype. The CDR3 DNA follows: TGTGCCAGCACAGGGATCTACTCCTACGAGCAGTACTTC. It translates to CASTGIYSYEQYF. This sequence joins TRBV25-1 and TRBJ2-7; D may be TRBD1 (5 bases). The CDR3 length is 13 residues. From germline, CDR1 is MGHDK and CDR2 SYGVNS. The ends were cut back, 7 bases at V and 0 bases at J, with 10 bases in the middle.

This clonotype appeared many times. The gene calls are TRBV27 and TRBJ1-1; D remains ambiguous. There are 13 residues in the CDR3. The ends were cut back, 3 bases at V and 8 bases at J, with 13 bases in the middle. Germline V lookup: CDR1 MNHEY, CDR2 SMNVEV (reference sequence). The CDR3 DNA reads as TGTGCCAGCAGTTTCTACCCGACGGACGAAGCTTTCTTT. Translated: CASSFYPTDEAFF.

This clonotype was found a few times. The V gene is TRBV10-3, the J gene TRBJ2-1; TRBD2 agrees at 14 bases. J gave up 2 bases and V 4 bases, and 4 bases lay outside the gene matches. Germline loops: CDR1 ENHRY, CDR2 SYGVKD. This CDR3 has 17 amino acids. CDR3 sequence: CAISGRLAGGPYNEQFF. CDR3 in DNA: TGTGCCATCAGTGGGAGACTAGCGGGAGGGCCCTACAATGAGCAGTTCTTC.

There are a few counts of this clonotype. V gene TRBV6-5 combines with J gene TRBJ1-1, with no clear D. The CDR3 is made up of 14 amino acids. V was pared by 3 bases and J by 6 bases, with 14 bases between. CDR1 and CDR2 from the germline V gene are MNHEY and SVGAGI. The CDR3 DNA sequence: TGTGCCAGCAGTTATCGGTCCGGGAAACCTGAAGCTTTCTTT. Translated, it gives CASSYRSGKPEAFF.

Only a few counts were recorded for this clonotype. The chain joins TRBV21-1 to TRBJ2-7; TRBD1 is the table's D call and was not checked against the DNA. TRBV21-1 is flagged as a pseudogene. The CDR3 is 14 residues long. In nucleotides, the CDR3 is TGTGCCAGCAGCATGGACAGGGTAATCTACGAGCAGTACTTC. Translated, it gives CASSMDRVIYEQYF.

In this sample, this clonotype turned up a few times. The rearrangement links TRBV3-1 to TRBJ2-2, with TRBD2 identical over 9 bases. This CDR3 contains 17 residues. CDR1 is LGHDT and CDR2 is YNNKEL in the germline V gene (reference sequence). Trimming removed 1 base from V and 6 bases from J; junction bases left unmatched: 9. This CDR3 reads CASSQVRVAGVPGELFF. CDR3 DNA: TGTGCCAGCAGCCAAGTAAGGGTAGCGGGAGTCCCCGGGGAGCTGTTTTTT. The whole variable domain, remainder taken from reference TRBV3-1 and TRBJ2-2, is DTAVSQTPKYLVTQMGNDKSIKCEQNLGHDTMYWYKQDSKKFLKIMFSYNNKELIINETVPNRFSPKSPDKAHLNLHINSLELGDSAVYFCASSQVRVAGVPGELFFGEGSRLTVL.

This rearrangement joins TRBV6-5 to TRBJ2-3; 9 bases map to TRBD2. The CDR3 extends over 16 amino acids. Germline V lookup: CDR1 MNHEY, CDR2 SVGAGI. J gave up 2 bases and V 1 base, and 4 bases lay outside the gene matches. The CDR3 region is CASSYLREGLTDTQYF. Written as DNA, the CDR3 is TGTGCCAGCAGTTACTTGCGGGAGGGCCTCACAGATACGCAGTATTTT.

At least ten counts were recorded for this clonotype. This rearrangement joins TRBV25-1 to TRBJ2-7; the match to TRBD2 covers 11 bases. This CDR3 is built from 15 residues. V gave up 4 bases and J gave up 4 bases; unmatched junction bases: 6. CDR1 is MGHDK and CDR2 is SYGVNS in the germline V gene. The CDR3: CASSVLAGGAYEQYF. In nucleotides, the CDR3 is TGTGCCAGCAGTGTGCTAGCGGGAGGAGCGTACGAGCAGTACTTC.

In its sample, this clonotype was seen a few times. V usage is TRBV6-2 or TRBV6-3 and J usage is TRBJ1-2; D might be TRBD1 (5 bases). Looked up from germline, CDR1 is MNHEY and CDR2 is SVGEGT. The CDR3 is made up of 15 amino acids. Trimming left V 4 bases short and J 2 bases short, with 14 bases between. The CDR3 here is CASSSWGRTNYGYTF. The CDR3 DNA follows: TGTGCCAGCAGTTCGTGGGGCCGTACCAACTATGGCTACACCTTC.

The chain recombines TRBV20-1 with TRBJ2-1; TRBD2 matches 7 bases. After removal of 0 bases from V and 4 bases from J, the junction contained 6 bases not matched to a gene. Germline V gene sequence: CDR1 DFQATT, CDR2 SNEGSKA (reference sequence). The CDR3 is made up of 15 amino acids. CDR3 region: CSARDFGGIYNEQFF. The CDR3 coding sequence is TGCAGTGCTAGAGATTTCGGGGGGATATACAATGAGCAGTTCTTC.

This clonotype occurred a few times. The chain is built from TRBV19 and TRBJ1-1; tentative D call: TRBD1 (6 bases). Germline V lookup: CDR1 LNHDA, CDR2 SQIVND (reference sequence). The V end lost 5 bases, the J end lost 0 bases, and 13 bases lay between the germline ends. This CDR3 comprises 15 residues. CDR3 residues: CASSRRDIMNTEAFF. CDR3 coding DNA: TGTGCCAGTAGTCGGAGGGACATTATGAACACTGAAGCTTTCTTT.

A few counts support this clonotype. The rearrangement joins TRBV5-1 to TRBJ2-3; TRBD2 agrees at 13 bases. V lost 3 bases to trimming and J lost 3 bases; unmatched junction nucleotides: 13. Germline CDR1 is SGHRS and CDR2 is YFSETQ. The CDR3 is made up of 19 amino acids. DNA for the CDR3: TGCGCCAGCAGCTCGATCACTAGCGGGAGGGCCGAGGTGACAGATACGCAGTATTTT. It encodes CASSSITSGRAEVTDTQYF.